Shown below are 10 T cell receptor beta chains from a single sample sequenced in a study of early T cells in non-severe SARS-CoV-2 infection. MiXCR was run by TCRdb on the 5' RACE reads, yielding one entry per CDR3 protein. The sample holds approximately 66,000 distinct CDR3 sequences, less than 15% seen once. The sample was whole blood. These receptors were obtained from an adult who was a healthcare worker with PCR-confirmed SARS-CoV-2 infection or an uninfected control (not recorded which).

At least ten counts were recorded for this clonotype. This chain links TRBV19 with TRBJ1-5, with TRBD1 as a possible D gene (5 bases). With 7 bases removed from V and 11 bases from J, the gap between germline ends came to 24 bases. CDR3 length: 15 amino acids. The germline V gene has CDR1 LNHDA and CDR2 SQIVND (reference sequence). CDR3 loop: CASTSSGTPRGAQHF. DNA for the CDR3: TGTGCCAGTACCTCGAGCGGGACCCCCCGGGGGGCCCAGCATTTT.

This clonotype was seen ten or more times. CDR3 residues: CASSTNRGLLNTEAFF. The CDR3, as DNA: TGTGCCAGCAGCACAAACAGGGGGCTATTGAACACTGAAGCTTTCTTT. V and J are TRBV11-2 and TRBJ1-1; 9 bases are a match to TRBD1. Germline CDR1 reads SGHAT; CDR2 reads FQNNGV. This CDR3 contains 16 residues. With V trimmed by 5 bases and J by 0 bases, 7 bases remained unmatched.

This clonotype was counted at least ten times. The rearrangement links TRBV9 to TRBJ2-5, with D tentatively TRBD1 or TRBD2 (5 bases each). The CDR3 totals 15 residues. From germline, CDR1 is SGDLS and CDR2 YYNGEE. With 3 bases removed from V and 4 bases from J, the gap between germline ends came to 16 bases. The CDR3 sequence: CASSDPRGAVETQYF. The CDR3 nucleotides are TGTGCCAGCAGCGACCCCCGAGGGGCTGTAGAGACCCAGTACTTC.

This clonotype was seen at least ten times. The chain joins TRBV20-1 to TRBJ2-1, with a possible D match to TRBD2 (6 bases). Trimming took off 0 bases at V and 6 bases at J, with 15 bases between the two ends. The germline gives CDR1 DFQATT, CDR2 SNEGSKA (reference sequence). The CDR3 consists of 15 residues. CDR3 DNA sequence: TGCAGTGCTAGAGAACTCGGGAGAAGGGGCAATGAGCAGTTCTTC. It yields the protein CSARELGRRGNEQFF.

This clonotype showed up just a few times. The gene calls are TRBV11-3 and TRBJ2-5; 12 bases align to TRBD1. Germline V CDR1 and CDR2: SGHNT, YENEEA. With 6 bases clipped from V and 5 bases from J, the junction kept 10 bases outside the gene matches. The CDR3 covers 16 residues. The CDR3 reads CASSLMGQGAGETQYF. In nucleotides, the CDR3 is TGTGCCAGCAGTTTGATGGGACAGGGGGCCGGGGAGACCCAGTACTTC.

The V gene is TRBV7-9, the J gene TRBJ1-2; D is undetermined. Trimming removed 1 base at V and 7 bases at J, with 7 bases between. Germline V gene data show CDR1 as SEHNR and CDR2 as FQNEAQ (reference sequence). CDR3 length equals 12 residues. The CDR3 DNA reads TGTGCCAGCAGCTTAGAATTTTTTGGCTACACCTTC. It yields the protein CASSLEFFGYTF. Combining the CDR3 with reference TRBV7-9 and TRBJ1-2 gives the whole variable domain DTGVSQNPRHKITKRGQNVTFRCDPISEHNRLYWYRQTLGQGPEFLTYFQNEAQLEKSRLLSDRFSAERPKGSFSTLEIQRTEQGDSAMYLCASSLEFFGYTFGSGTRLTVV.

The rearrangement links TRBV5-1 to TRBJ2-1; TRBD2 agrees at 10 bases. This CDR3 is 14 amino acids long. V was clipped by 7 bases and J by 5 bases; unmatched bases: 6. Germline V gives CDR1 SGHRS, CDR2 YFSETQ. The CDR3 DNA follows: TGCGCCAGCTCACTAGCGGGACTGGACAATGAGCAGTTCTTC. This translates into CASSLAGLDNEQFF.

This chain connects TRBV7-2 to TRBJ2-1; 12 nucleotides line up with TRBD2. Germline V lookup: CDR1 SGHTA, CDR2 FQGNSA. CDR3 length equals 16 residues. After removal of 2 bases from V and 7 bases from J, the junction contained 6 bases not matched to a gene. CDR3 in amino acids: CASSLSRTSGVNEQFF. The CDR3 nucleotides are TGTGCCAGCAGCTTATCCAGGACTAGCGGGGTTAATGAGCAGTTCTTC. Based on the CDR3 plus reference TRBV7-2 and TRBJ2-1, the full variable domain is GAGVSQSPSNKVTEKGKDVELRCDPISGHTALYWYRQSLGQGLEFLIYFQGNSAPDKSGLPSDRFSAERTGGSVSTLTIQRTQQEDSAVYLCASSLSRTSGVNEQFFGPGTRLTVL.

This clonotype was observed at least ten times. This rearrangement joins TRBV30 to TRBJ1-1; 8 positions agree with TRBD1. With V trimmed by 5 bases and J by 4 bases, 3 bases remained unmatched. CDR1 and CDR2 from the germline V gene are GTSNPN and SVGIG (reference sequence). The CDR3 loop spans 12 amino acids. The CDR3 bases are TGTGCCTGGGAACAGGGGGGCACTGAAGCTTTCTTT. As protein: CAWEQGGTEAFF.

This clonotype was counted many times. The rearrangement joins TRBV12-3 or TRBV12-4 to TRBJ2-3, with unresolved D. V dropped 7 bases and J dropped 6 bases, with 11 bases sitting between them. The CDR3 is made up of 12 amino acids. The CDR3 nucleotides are TGTGCCAGCACCACGATTGGGGATACGCAGTATTTT. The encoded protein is CASTTIGDTQYF.